A selection of T cell receptor beta chains follows, all from one sample in a study of chemoradiotherapy in HPV16-positive cancers. The protocol was immunoSEQ multiplex PCR, while the TCRdb copy is restricted to in-frame clones and leaves out a portion. Among approximately 10,000 clones listed, about 77% were seen once. Sampling was done from a patient who underwent chemoradiotherapy. These receptors came from a human donor with HPV-associated anogenital cancer. The CDR3 runs from the conserved cysteine through the conserved F or W. The order of the fields is D gene, clone size, J gene, V gene, CDR3 DNA, CDR3 protein. The D gene is left open where the match is weak. Not every row has a clone size; where given, it reads once, few, many or a size class.

>TRBD1|NA|TRBJ2-2|TRBV25-1
TGTGCCAGCAGTACAGGGGACACCGGGGAGCTGTTTTTT
CASSTGDTGELFF
>TRBD1|NA|TRBJ1-2|TRBV9
TGTGCCAGCAGCGTAGCTCCGGGGCAGGGGGCGTATTATGGCTACACCTTC
CASSVAPGQGAYYGYTF
>NA|NA|TRBJ2-1|TRBV19
TGTGCCAGTAGTATAGTAGGGGGGGACAGGCGGTTCTTC
CASSIVGGDRRFF
>TRBD1|NA|TRBJ1-2|TRBV5-5
TGTGCCAGCAGCTTCCTAGCCGACAGGGCGATTTTGGGTGGCTACACCTTC
CASSFLADRAILGGYTF
>TRBD2|NA|TRBJ2-5|TRBV30
TGTGCCTGGGCTAGCGGGGGGTACCAAGAGACCCAGTACTTC
CAWASGGYQETQYF
>NA|few|TRBJ1-2|TRBV5-1
TGCGCCAGCAGCTTAACACAGGGAGGTGGTGGCTACACCTTC
CASSLTQGGGGYTF
>NA|NA|TRBJ1-2|TRBV4-1
TGCGCCAGCAGCCCCGGGGGATTATCCTATGGCTACACCTTC
CASSPGGLSYGYTF
>NA|once|TRBJ1-1|TRBV5-4
TGTGCCAGCATGGGCCCCGGAGGTGAAGCTTTCTTT
CASMGPGGEAFF
>NA|NA|TRBJ2-2|TRBV2
TGTGCCAGCAGTGAGGGAAGCGGGGAGCTGTTTTTT
CASSEGSGELFF
>NA|NA|TRBJ2-6|TRBV7-2
TGTGCCAGCAGCTTAGAGAACCCTGGGGCCAACGTCCTGACTTTC
CASSLENPGANVLTF
>NA|few|TRBJ1-4|TRBV11-3
TGTGCCAGCAGCCCTTATCCGGGACTGTTTAATGAAAAACTGTTTTTT
CASSPYPGLFNEKLFF
>TRBD2|NA|TRBJ2-3|TRBV2
TGTGCCAGCAGGCTGACTAGCGGGGGGGTAGGGGATACGCAGTATTTT
CASRLTSGGVGDTQYF
>NA|NA|TRBJ1-2|TRBV4-2
TGTGCCAGCAGCCAAGAACGGGCATCCTATGGCTACACCTTC
CASSQERASYGYTF
>NA|once|TRBJ1-2|TRBV6-5
TGTGCCAGCAGTTACTCGACAGATCGAGACTATGGCTACACCTTC
CASSYSTDRDYGYTF
>NA|NA|TRBJ2-7|TRBV7-3
TGTGCCAGCAGCTCCGACAGGTACTCCTACGAGCAGTACTTC
CASSSDRYSYEQYF
>NA|NA|TRBJ2-7|TRBV6-4
TGTGCCAGCAGAGTTAGCCACCTGAACTCCTACGAGCAGTACTTC
CASRVSHLNSYEQYF
>NA|NA|TRBJ1-4|TRBV23-1
TGCGCCAGCAGTCAGTCTACTTTTGCGGAAAAACTGTTTTTT
CASSQSTFAEKLFF
>TRBD2|NA|TRBJ2-1|TRBV7-2
TGTGCCAGCAGCTATCGAGTCGCTAGCGGGTCTATCAATGAGCAGTTCTTC
CASSYRVASGSINEQFF
>NA|NA|TRBJ1-5|TRBV6-4
TGTGCCAGCAGTTTGGACCACCACCCCAATCAGCCCCAGCATTTT
CASSLDHHPNQPQHF
>TRBD1|few|TRBJ2-2|TRBV27
TGTGCCACGGGACAGATAAACACCGGGGAGCTGTTTTTT
CATGQINTGELFF
>NA|NA|TRBJ1-2|TRBV25-1
TGTGCCAGCAGTGAACCCCCCCCTAACTATGGCTACACCTTC
CASSEPPPNYGYTF
>NA|few|TRBJ1-2|TRBV19
TGTGCCAGTAGTATAGATCGACAGACCTATGGCTACACCTTC
CASSIDRQTYGYTF
>NA|NA|TRBJ1-6|TRBV21-1
TGTGCCAGCAGCAAGTACAGGGCCAATTCACCCCTCCACTTT
CASSKYRANSPLHF
>NA|NA|TRBJ2-7|TRBV7-2
TGTGCCAGCAGCTTAGTGTGGACAACCTACGAGCAGTACTTC
CASSLVWTTYEQYF
>NA|NA|TRBJ1-5|TRBV2
TGTGCCAGCAGGGGTCGAGGGTTCCAGCCCCAGCATTTT
CASRGRGFQPQHF
>NA|NA|TRBJ2-7|TRBV11-2
TGTGCCAGCAGCTTAGAGGGCTACGAGCAGTACTTC
CASSLEGYEQYF
>NA|NA|TRBJ2-3|TRBV28
TGTGCCAGCAGTTTCCTAGCCGGAACAGATACGCAGTATTTT
CASSFLAGTDTQYF
>NA|NA|TRBJ2-3|TRBV6-1
TGTGCCAGCAGACCTTTAGCGGCGAGCACAGATACGCAGTATTTT
CASRPLAASTDTQYF
>NA|once|TRBJ2-7|TRBV27
TGTGCCAGCAGTTTAGGGGTCCTCTACGAGCAGTACTTC
CASSLGVLYEQYF
>NA|NA|TRBJ1-5|TRBV6-5
TGTGCCAGCAGTCAGGACAGATCCTATCAGCCCCAGCATTTT
CASSQDRSYQPQHF
>TRBD1|NA|TRBJ1-5|TRBV7-2
TGTGCCAGCAGCTTGGACAGGGGGTATCAGCCCCAGCATTTT
CASSLDRGYQPQHF